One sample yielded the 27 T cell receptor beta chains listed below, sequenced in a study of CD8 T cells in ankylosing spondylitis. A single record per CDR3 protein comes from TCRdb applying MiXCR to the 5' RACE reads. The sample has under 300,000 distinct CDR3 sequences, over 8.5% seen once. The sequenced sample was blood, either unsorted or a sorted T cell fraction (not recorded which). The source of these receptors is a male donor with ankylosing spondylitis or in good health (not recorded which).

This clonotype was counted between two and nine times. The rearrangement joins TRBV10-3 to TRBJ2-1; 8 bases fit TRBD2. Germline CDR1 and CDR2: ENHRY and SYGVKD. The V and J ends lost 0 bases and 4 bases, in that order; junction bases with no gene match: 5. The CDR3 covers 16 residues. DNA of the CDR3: TGTGCCATCAGTGAGTCTACGGGAGGGCATTACAATGAGCAGTTCTTC. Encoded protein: CAISESTGGHYNEQFF.

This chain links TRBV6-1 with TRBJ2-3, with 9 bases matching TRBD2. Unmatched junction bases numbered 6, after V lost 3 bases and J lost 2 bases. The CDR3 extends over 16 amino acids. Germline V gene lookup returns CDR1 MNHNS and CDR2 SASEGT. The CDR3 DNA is TGTGCCAGCAGTGACCTCAGCGGGGGGATCACAGATACGCAGTATTTT. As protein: CASSDLSGGITDTQYF.

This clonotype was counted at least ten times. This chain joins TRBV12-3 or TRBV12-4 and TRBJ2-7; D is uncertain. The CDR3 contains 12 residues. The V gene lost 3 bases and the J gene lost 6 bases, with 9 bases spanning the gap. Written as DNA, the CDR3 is TGTGCCAGCAGTTTGTCCTTGCTCGAGCAGTACTTC. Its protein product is CASSLSLLEQYF.

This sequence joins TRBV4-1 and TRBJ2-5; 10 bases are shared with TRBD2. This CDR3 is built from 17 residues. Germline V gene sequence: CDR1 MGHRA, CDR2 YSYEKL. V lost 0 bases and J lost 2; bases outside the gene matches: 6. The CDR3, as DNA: TGCGCCAGCAGCCAAGATCAGCGGGAGGGATTTCAAGAGACCCAGTACTTC. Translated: CASSQDQREGFQETQYF.

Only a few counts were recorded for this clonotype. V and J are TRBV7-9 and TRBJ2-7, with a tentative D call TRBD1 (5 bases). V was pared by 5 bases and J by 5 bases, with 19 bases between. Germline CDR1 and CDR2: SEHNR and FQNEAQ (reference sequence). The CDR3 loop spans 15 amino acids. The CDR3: CASSRMEQVFHEQYF. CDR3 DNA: TGTGCCAGCAGCCGAATGGAACAGGTCTTCCACGAGCAGTACTTC.

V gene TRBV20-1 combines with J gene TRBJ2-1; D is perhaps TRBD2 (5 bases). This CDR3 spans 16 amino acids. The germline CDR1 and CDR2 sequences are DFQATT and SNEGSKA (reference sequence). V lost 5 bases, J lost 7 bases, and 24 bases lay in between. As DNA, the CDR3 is TGCAGTGCTCCCTCCCCCCTAGCCGGTTTGAATAATGAGCAGTTCTTC. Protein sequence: CSAPSPLAGLNNEQFF.

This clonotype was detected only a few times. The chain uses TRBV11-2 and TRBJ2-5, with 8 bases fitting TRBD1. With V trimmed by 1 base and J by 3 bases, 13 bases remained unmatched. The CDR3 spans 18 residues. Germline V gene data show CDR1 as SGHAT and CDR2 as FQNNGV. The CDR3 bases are TGTGCCAGCAGCTTAGGCCCCTATTGGACAGGGCCTGAAGAGACCCAGTACTTC. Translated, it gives CASSLGPYWTGPEETQYF. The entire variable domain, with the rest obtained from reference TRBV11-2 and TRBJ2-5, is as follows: EAGVAQSPRYKIIEKRQSVAFWCNPISGHATLYWYQQILGQGPKLLIQFQNNGVVDDSQLPKDRFSAERLKGVDSTLKIQPAKLEDSAVYLCASSLGPYWTGPEETQYFGPGTRLLVL.

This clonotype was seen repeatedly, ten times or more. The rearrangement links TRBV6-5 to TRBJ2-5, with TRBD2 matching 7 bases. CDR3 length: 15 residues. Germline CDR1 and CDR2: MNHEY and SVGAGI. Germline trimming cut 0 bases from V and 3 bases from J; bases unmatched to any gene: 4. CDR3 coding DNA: TGTGCCAGCAGTTACTCGGGGCTAGCGGAAGAGACCCAGTACTTC. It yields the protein CASSYSGLAEETQYF.

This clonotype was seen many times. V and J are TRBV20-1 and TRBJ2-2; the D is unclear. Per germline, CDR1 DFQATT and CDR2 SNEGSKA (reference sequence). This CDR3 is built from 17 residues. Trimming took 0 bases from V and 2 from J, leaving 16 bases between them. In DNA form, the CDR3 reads TGCAGTGCTAGAGATAGAAGGGCCGACTCCAACACCGGGGAGCTGTTTTTT. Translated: CSARDRRADSNTGELFF.

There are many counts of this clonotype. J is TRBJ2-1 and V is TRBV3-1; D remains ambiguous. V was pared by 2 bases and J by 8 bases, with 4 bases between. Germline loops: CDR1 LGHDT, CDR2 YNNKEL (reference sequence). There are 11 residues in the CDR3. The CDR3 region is CASSQYDEQFF. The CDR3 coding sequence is TGTGCCAGCAGCCAATATGATGAGCAGTTCTTC.

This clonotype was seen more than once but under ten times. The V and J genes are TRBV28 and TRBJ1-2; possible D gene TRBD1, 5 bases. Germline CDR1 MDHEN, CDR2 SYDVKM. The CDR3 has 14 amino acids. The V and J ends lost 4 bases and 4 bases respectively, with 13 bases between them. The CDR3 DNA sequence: TGTGCCAGCAGTTCCATGGGGAGGGGCTATGGCTACACCTTC. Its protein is CASSSMGRGYGYTF.

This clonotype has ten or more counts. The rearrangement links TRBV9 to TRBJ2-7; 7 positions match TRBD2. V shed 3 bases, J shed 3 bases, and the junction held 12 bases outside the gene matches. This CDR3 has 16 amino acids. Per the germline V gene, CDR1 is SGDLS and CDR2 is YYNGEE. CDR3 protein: CASSAGGGTTHYEQYF. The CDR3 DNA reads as TGTGCCAGCAGCGCTGGGGGGGGGACTACACACTACGAGCAGTACTTC.

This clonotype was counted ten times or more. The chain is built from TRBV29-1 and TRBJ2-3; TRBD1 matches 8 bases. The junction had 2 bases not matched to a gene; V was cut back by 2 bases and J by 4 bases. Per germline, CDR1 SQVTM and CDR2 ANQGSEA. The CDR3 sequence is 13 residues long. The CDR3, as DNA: TGCAGCGTTGAAACGACAGGGGCAGATACGCAGTATTTT. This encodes CSVETTGADTQYF.

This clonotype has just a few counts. DNA for the CDR3: TGTGCCAGCAGCCCCTTCAGGGGCCGGGAGCAAGAGACCCAGTACTTC. This translates into CASSPFRGREQETQYF. The V gene is TRBV3-1, the J gene TRBJ2-5, with D perhaps assigned TRBD1 or TRBD2 (6 bases each). The CDR3 is made up of 16 amino acids. Germline lookup yields CDR1 LGHDT and CDR2 YNNKEL (reference sequence). Trimming cost V 4 bases and J 2 bases, with 17 bases left between them.

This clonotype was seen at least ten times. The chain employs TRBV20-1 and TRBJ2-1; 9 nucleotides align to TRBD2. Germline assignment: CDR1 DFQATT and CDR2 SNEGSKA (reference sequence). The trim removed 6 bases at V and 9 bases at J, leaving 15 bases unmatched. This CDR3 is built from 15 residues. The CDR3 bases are TGCAGTGCCGCTGTAGCGGGAGTTTACGGTGCTGAGCAGTTCTTC. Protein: CSAAVAGVYGAEQFF.

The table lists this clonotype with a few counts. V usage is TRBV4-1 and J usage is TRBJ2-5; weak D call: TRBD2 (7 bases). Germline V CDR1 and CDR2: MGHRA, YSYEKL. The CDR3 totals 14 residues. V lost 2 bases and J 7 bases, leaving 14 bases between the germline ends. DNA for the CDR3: TGCGCCAGCAGCCAAAGGGGGGGTTCTGGGACCCAGTACTTC. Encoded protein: CASSQRGGSGTQYF.

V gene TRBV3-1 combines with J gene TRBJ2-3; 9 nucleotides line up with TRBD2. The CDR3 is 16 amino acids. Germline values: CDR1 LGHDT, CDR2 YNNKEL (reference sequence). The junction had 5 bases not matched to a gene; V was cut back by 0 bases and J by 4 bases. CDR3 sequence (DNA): TGTGCCAGCAGCCAAGATCTAGCGGGGAGGGCAGATACGCAGTATTTT. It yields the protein CASSQDLAGRADTQYF.

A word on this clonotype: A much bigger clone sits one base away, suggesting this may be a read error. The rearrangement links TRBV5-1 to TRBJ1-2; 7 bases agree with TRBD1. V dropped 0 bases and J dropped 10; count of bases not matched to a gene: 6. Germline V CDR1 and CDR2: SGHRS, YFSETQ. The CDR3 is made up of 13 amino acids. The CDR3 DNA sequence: TGCGCCAGCAGCTTGGACAGACAGGGTGACTACACCTTC. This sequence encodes CASSLDRQGDYTF.

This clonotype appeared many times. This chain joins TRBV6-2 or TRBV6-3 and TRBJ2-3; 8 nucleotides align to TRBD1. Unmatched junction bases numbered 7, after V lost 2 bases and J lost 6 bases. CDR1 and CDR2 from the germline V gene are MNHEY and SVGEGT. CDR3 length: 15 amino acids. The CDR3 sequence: CASSYGGTGGDTQYF. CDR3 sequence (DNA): TGTGCCAGCAGTTACGGCGGGACAGGAGGGGATACGCAGTATTTT.

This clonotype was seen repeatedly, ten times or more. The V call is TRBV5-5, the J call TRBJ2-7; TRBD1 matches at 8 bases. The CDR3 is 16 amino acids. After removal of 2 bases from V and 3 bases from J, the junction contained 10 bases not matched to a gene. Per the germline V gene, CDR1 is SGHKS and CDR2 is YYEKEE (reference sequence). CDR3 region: CASSLSGTGHFYEQYF. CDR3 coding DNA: TGTGCCAGCAGCTTATCCGGGACAGGACATTTCTACGAGCAGTACTTC. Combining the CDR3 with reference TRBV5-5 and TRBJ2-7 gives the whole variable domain DAGVTQSPTHLIKTRGQQVTLRCSPISGHKSVSWYQQVLGQGPQFIFQYYEKEERGRGNFPDRFSARQFPNYSSELNVNALLLGDSALYLCASSLSGTGHFYEQYFGPGTRLTVT.

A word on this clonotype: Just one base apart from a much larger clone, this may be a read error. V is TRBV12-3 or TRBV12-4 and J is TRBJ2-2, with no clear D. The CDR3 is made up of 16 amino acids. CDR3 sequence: CAISLKYRANTGELFF. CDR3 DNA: TGTGCCATCAGTTTAAAGTACAGAGCGAACACCGGGGAGCTGTTTTTT.

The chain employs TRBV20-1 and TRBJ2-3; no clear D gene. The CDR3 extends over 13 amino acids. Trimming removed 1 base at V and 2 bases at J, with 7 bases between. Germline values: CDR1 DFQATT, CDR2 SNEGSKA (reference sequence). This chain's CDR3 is CSARVVSTDTQYF. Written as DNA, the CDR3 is TGCAGTGCTAGAGTAGTTTCCACAGATACGCAGTATTTT.

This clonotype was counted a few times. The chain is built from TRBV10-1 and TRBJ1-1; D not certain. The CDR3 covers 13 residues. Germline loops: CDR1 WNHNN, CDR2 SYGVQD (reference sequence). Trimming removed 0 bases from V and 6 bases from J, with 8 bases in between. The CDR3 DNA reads TGCGCCAGCAGTGAGTCGATTGATTCTGAAGCTTTCTTT. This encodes CASSESIDSEAFF.

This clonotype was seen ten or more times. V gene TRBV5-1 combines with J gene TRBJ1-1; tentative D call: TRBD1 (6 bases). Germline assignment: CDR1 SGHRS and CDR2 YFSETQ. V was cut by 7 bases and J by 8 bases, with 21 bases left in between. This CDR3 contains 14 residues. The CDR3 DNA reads TGCGCCAGCCGGCACGCGGGGGCGGCCTTGGAAGCTTTCTTT. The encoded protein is CASRHAGAALEAFF.

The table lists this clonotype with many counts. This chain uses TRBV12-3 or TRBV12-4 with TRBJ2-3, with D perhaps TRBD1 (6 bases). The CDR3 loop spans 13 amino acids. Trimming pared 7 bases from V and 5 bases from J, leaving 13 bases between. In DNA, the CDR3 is TGTGCCAGCATTCCAGGGGACGGAGATACGCAGTATTTT. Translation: CASIPGDGDTQYF.

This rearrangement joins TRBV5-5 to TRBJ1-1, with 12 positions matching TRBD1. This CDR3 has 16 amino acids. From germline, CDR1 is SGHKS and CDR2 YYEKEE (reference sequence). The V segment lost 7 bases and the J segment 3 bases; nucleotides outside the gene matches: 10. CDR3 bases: TGTGCCAGCTCACATGGGACAGGGGGCTCGTACACTGAAGCTTTCTTT. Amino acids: CASSHGTGGSYTEAFF.

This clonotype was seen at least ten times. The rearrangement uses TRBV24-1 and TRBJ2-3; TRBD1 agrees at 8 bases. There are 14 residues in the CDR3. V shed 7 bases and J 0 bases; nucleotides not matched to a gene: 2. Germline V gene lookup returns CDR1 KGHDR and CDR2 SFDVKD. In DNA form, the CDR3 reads TGTGCCACCAGAAGGACAGGGAGCACAGATACGCAGTATTTT. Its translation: CATRRTGSTDTQYF.